This paragraph reports one T cell receptor (beta chain). Its antigen is not known. Germline V CDR1 and CDR2: SGHRS, YFSETQ. The J segment lost 6 bases and the V segment lost 4 bases, leaving 10 bases of the junction unmatched. The CDR3 has 14 amino acids. This entry belongs to a study of T-cell memory formation after mild COVID-19. About the study: Clusters were largely donor specific. Whole-study results and caveats: Specificity for SARS-CoV-2 was not confirmed among the second-wave clones peaking on day 37. Chiefly within CM and EM were the contracting CD4+ clones; CD8+ ones were within EMRA.

TCRdb redid the calling of the 5' RACE reads with MiXCR, one entry per CDR3 protein. This table holds roughly 350,000 distinct CDR3 sequences, around 30% found once. This receptor was taken from an adult woman who had mild COVID-19 (a few samples of this study predate the infection). Cell type and time point are not known. The sequenced material came from PBMCs or a T cell subset sorted from them (not recorded which). The V call is TRBV5-1, the J call TRBJ2-7; TRBD1 matches at 7 bases. The DNA of the CDR3 is TGCGCCAGCAGCCTCGACAGGGAAGGCGGCGAGCAGTACTTC. This encodes CASSLDREGGEQYF.